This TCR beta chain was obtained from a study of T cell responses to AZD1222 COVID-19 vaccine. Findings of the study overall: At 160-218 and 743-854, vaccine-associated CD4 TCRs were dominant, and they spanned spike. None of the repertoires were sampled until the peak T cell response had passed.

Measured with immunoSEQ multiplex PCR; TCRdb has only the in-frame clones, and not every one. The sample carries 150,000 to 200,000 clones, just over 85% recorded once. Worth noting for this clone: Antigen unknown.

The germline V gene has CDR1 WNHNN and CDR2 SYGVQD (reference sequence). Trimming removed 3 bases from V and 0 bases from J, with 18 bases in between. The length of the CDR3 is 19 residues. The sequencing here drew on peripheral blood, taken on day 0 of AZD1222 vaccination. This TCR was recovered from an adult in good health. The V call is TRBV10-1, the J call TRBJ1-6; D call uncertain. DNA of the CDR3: TGCGCCAGCAGTGACGGGAGGGAGGAGGGCCGCTCCTATAATTCACCCCTCCACTTT. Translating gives CASSDGREEGRSYNSPLHF.